This T cell receptor beta chain derives from a study of blood T cell repertoires in COVID-19. About the research overall: Acute and convalescent COVID-19 samples came from the United States, Italy and Spain.

Participants came from roughly 23 US areas, aged about 18 to 95 years. Participants had their cohort set by participant-reported clinical history. Recovered status applied to Cohort 3 donors who had two consecutive negative PCRs. It also applied to those with clearance or with symptom resolution. Some clones are missing from TCRdb's copy, which holds only in-frame ones; the method was immunoSEQ multiplex PCR. Here the sample spans around 300,000 clones, 80% to 95% being singletons. What was sequenced was PBMCs or T cells enriched from blood (not recorded which). This TCR came from a woman aged 25 to 39 who had recovered from COVID-19.

As DNA, the CDR3 is TGTGCCAGTAGGCTAGCGGGCGCCCCAGGGACCCAGTACTTC. This translates into CASRLAGAPGTQYF. This sequence joins TRBV19 and TRBJ2-5; 8 nucleotides line up with TRBD2. V lost 6 bases to trimming and J lost 7 bases; unmatched junction nucleotides: 10. Germline CDR1 reads LNHDA; CDR2 reads SQIVND (reference sequence). The CDR3 extends over 14 amino acids.